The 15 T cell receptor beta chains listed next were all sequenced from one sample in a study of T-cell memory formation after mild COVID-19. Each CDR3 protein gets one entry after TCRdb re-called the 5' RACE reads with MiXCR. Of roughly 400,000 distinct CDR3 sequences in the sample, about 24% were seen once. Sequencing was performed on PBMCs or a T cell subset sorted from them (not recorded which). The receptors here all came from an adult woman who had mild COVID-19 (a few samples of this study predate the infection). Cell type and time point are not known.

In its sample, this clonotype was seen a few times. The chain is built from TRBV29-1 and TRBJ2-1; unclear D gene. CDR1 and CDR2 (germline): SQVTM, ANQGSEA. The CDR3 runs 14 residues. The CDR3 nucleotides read TGCAGTATTTCATTCGGTGGCTCCTACAATGAGCAGTTCTTC. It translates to CSISFGGSYNEQFF.

The CDR3 is CASSQEHSNTEAFF. The CDR3 DNA follows: TGTGCCAGCAGCCAAGAACACTCGAACACTGAAGCTTTCTTT. The genes are TRBV4-2 and TRBJ1-1, with D unresolved. The V end was cut by 0 bases, the J end by 1 base, with 6 bases between. The V gene's germline CDR1 is LGHNA and CDR2 YNFKEQ. This CDR3 is built from 14 residues.

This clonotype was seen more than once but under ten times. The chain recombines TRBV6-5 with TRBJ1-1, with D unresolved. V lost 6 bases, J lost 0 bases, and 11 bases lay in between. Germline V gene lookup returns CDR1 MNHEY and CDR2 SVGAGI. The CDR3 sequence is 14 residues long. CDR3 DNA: TGTGCCAGCAGAACTACAGTTATGAACACTGAAGCTTTCTTT. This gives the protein CASRTTVMNTEAFF.

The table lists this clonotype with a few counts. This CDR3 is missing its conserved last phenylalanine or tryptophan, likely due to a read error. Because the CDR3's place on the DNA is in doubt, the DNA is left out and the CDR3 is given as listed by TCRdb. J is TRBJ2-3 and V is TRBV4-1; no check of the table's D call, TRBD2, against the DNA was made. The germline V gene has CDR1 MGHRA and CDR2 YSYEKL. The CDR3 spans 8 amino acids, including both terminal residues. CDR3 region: CAASGPVD.

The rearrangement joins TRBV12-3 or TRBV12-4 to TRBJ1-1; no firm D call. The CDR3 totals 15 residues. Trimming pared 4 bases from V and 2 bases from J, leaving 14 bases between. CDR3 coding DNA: TGTGCCAGCAGTTCGGTCCGCAGAATAAACACTGAAGCTTTCTTT. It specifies CASSSVRRINTEAFF.

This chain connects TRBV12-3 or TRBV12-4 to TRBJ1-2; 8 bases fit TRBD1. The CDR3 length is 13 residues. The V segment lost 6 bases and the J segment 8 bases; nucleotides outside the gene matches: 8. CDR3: CASSRTGKGGYTF. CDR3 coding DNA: TGTGCCAGCAGCAGGACAGGGAAAGGCGGCTACACCTTC.

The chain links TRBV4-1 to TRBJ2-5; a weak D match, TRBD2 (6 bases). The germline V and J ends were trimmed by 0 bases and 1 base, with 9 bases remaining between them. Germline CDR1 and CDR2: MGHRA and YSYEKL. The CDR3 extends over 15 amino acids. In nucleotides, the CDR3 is TGCGCCAGCAGCCAAGATGTGGGGGGCCAAGAGACCCAGTACTTC. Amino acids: CASSQDVGGQETQYF.

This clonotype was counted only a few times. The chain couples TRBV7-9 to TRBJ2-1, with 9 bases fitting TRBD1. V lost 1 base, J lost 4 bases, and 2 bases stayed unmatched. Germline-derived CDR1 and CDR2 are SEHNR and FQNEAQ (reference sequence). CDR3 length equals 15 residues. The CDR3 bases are TGTGCCAGCAGCTTAGAGGACAGGGGATACAATGAGCAGTTCTTC. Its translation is CASSLEDRGYNEQFF.

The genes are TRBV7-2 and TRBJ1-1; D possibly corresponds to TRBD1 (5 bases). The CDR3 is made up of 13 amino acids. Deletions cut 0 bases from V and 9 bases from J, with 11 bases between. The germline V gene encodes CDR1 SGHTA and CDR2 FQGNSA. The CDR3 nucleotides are TGTGCCAGCAGCTTAGCACATTCGGGGCAAGCTTTCTTT. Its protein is CASSLAHSGQAFF.

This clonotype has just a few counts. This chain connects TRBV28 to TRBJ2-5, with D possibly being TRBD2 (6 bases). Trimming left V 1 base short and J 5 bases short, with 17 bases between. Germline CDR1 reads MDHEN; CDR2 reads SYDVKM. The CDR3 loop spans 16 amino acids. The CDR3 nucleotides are TGTGCCAGCAGTTTATTGGGTCAGGGCGCGGGGGAGACCCAGTACTTC. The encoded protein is CASSLLGQGAGETQYF.

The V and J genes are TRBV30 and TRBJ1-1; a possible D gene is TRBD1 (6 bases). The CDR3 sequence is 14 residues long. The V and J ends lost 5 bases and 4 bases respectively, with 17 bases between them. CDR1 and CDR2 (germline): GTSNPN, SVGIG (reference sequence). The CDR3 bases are TGTGCCTGGGAAATGGGGGGGCGGGCCACTGAAGCTTTCTTT. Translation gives CAWEMGGRATEAFF.

The chain's CDR3 is CSASLTSGTDTQYF. CDR3 bases: TGCAGTGCTAGCTTGACTAGCGGCACAGATACGCAGTATTTT. This chain uses TRBV20-1 with TRBJ2-3, with 8 positions matching TRBD2. The CDR3 extends over 14 amino acids. The J segment lost 1 base and the V segment lost 3 bases, leaving 3 bases of the junction unmatched. Looked up from germline, CDR1 is DFQATT and CDR2 is SNEGSKA (reference sequence).

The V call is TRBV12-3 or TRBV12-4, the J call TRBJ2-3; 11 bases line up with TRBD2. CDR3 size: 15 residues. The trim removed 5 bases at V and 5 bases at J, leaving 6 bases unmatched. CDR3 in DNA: TGTGCCAGCAGTATTAGCGGGAGGGCCCAAGATACGCAGTATTTT. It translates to CASSISGRAQDTQYF.

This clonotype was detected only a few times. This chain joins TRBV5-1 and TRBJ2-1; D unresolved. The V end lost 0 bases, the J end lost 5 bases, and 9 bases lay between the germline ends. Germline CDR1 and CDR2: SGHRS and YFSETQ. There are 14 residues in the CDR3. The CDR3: CASSLGLEDNEQFF. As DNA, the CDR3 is TGCGCCAGCAGCTTGGGGCTAGAGGACAATGAGCAGTTCTTC.

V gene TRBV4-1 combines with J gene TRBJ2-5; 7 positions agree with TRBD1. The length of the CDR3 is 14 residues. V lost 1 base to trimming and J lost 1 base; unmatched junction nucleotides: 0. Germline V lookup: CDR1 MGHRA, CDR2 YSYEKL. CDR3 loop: CASSQGDSQETQYF. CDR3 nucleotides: TGCGCCAGCAGCCAAGGGGACAGCCAAGAGACCCAGTACTTC.